Listed below are T cell receptor beta chains from one sample, sequenced in a study of shared clonotypes between healthy human individuals. TCRdb's table, derived via immunoSEQ multiplex PCR, lists solely in-frame clones and lacks some. This table has about 2 million clones, just under 95% appearing once. Sequences were obtained from naive CD8+ T cells sorted from blood. The source of these receptors is a man aged 18 to 29 in good health. Both conserved end residues are part of each CDR3. The D gene is left open where the match is weak. Clone size, where shown, is once, few, many, or a class for clones that have expanded.

j_gene,d_gene,abundance,v_gene,CDR3nt,CDR3aa
TRBJ1-6,TRBD1,NA,TRBV27,TGTGCCAGCAGTTCGGGGACAGGGGTCTCACCCCTCCACTTT,CASSSGTGVSPLHF
TRBJ1-2,NA,NA,TRBV5-8,TGTGCCAGCAGTAAGGTCTATGGCTACACCTTC,CASSKVYGYTF
TRBJ2-7,NA,NA,TRBV5-4,TGTGCCAGCCCGAGGACAGCCTACGAGCAGTACTTC,CASPRTAYEQYF
TRBJ2-3,NA,NA,TRBV4-1,TGCGCCAGCAGCCAGGACAGCACAGATACGCAGTATTTT,CASSQDSTDTQYF
TRBJ2-7,TRBD1,NA,TRBV27,TGTGCCAGCTGGGGACAGTCCTTCTACGAGCAGTACTTC,CASWGQSFYEQYF
TRBJ2-3,TRBD2,NA,TRBV7-9,TGTGCCAGCAGCCCTAGCGGGAGTACCGCAGATACGCAGTATTTT,CASSPSGSTADTQYF
TRBJ1-1,NA,NA,TRBV4-1,TGCGCCAGCAGCGATGGACAGAATACTGAAGCTTTCTTT,CASSDGQNTEAFF
TRBJ1-1,NA,once,TRBV14,TGTGCCAGCAGGGAAACGGGACTGGACACTGAAGCTTTCTTT,CASRETGLDTEAFF
TRBJ1-4,NA,NA,TRBV6-5,TGTGCCAGCAGTCCTGGGACCGCGGAAAAACTGTTTTTT,CASSPGTAEKLFF
TRBJ1-5,NA,NA,TRBV7-6,TGTGCCAGCAGCTTAGGGATGGGACAGCCCCAGCATTTT,CASSLGMGQPQHF
TRBJ1-4,TRBD1,NA,TRBV18,TGTGCCAGCTCACCCGGACAGGGAAGGCGTCCAACTAATGAAAAACTGTTTTTT,CASSPGQGRRPTNEKLFF
TRBJ2-5,NA,once,TRBV6-5,TGTGCCAGCAGTTACTCGTGGACAGAACAAGAGACCCAGTACTTC,CASSYSWTEQETQYF
TRBJ1-2,NA,NA,TRBV21-1,TGTGCCAGCAGCAAAAAGAAGGGGCTCTATGGCTACACCTTC,CASSKKKGLYGYTF
TRBJ1-2,NA,once,TRBV2,TGTGCCAGCAGTGAGGAGAGTACCTATGGCTACACCTTC,CASSEESTYGYTF
TRBJ1-2,NA,NA,TRBV28,TGTGCCAGCAGTTTAGTAGTCACAGAAATGAACTATGGCTACACCTTC,CASSLVVTEMNYGYTF
TRBJ2-5,TRBD1,NA,TRBV27,TGTGCCAGCAGAAACCTAGGGGGCCTCCAAGAGACCCAGTACTTC,CASRNLGGLQETQYF
TRBJ2-2,NA,NA,TRBV5-1,TGCGCCAGCAGCTTGGACAGCATGAACACCGGGGAGCTGTTTTTT,CASSLDSMNTGELFF